This is a list of T cell receptor beta chains from one sample in a study of ipilimumab plus nivolumab after autologous stem cell transplantation. Generated by immunoSEQ multiplex PCR, the TCRdb table keeps only in-frame clones and is missing some. The table shows some 25,000 clones, with about 86% occurring only once. The starting material was PBMCs, obtained in a trial of ipilimumab plus nivolumab as post-transplant consolidation. These TCRs come from a male donor with diffuse large B-cell lymphoma. Each CDR3 is given with its conserved first and last residue. Rows give clone size only sometimes, using once, few, many, or a class for an expanded clone.

CDR3,J,V,size,length
CASSFGQGYGYTF,TRBJ1-2,TRBV5-6,once,13
CASSEPGGLGEKLFF,TRBJ1-4,TRBV25-1,.,15
CASSPLTLGSDTQYF,TRBJ2-3,TRBV7-2,once,15
CSAHWGIETQYF,TRBJ2-5,TRBV29-1,.,12
CASSSLTLHTDTQYF,TRBJ2-3,TRBV27,.,15
CASSEPGTGQQEKLFF,TRBJ1-4,TRBV10-2,.,16
CASSQGLVGGQGGITDTQYF,TRBJ2-3,TRBV4-3,.,20
CASSVEAYIDGELFF,TRBJ2-2,TRBV9,.,15
CASSSRSTGSYGYTF,TRBJ1-2,TRBV7-9,once,15
CASSLAGTKNIQYF,TRBJ2-4,TRBV11-2,.,14
CASSEAGPWDQPQHF,TRBJ1-5,TRBV2,.,15
CASSLGRKETQYF,TRBJ2-5,TRBV7-2,.,13
CASSYQGRGNTGELFF,TRBJ2-2,TRBV6-6,.,16
CASSLGTAFTGELFF,TRBJ2-2,TRBV7-2,.,15
CASDSGLAPDTQYF,TRBJ2-3,TRBV9,.,14
CASSLAGTQETQYF,TRBJ2-5,TRBV7-2,.,14
CASSPALKGLYNEQFF,TRBJ2-1,TRBV6-6,.,16
CASSFAGHQGQYF,TRBJ2-7,TRBV7-9,.,13
CASSLGARVVF,TRBJ2-7,TRBV7-2,.,11
CAWSVGGGQPQHF,TRBJ1-5,TRBV30,.,13
CASSLPTPSYGYTF,TRBJ1-2,TRBV7-9,few,14
CASSTSRDRGLRETQYF,TRBJ2-5,TRBV7-8,.,17
CASSQTGAYTEAFF,TRBJ1-1,TRBV14,.,14
CAIRSLAGGSPYEQYF,TRBJ2-7,TRBV10-3,once,16
CASSLGTDTQYF,TRBJ2-3,TRBV2,.,12
CASSKARNSNQPQHF,TRBJ1-5,TRBV21-1,few,15
CASSPTGGEQFF,TRBJ2-1,TRBV18,.,12
CASSRLKAGQFQETQYF,TRBJ2-5,TRBV7-2,.,17
CASSPERVKSEKLFF,TRBJ1-4,TRBV18,.,15
CASSKGGGGESQYF,TRBJ2-5,TRBV2,.,14
CASSLESGTTEAFF,TRBJ1-1,TRBV5-4,.,14
CASSQDKGAGRNEQFF,TRBJ2-1,TRBV4-2,once,16
CASTNNEKLFF,TRBJ1-4,TRBV7-3,.,11
CASSLRGGFNEQFF,TRBJ2-1,TRBV18,few,14
CASSPSGFQETQYF,TRBJ2-5,TRBV7-9,.,14
CASSYSSGSNYGYTF,TRBJ1-2,TRBV6-5,.,15
CAISAAYNQPQHF,TRBJ1-5,TRBV10-3,.,13
CASSWGRGGGYTF,TRBJ1-2,TRBV27,.,13
CATWVWGGRIGELFF,TRBJ2-2,TRBV5-4,.,15
CASSGWQGRGTGELFF,TRBJ2-2,TRBV6-1,.,16
CASSQDLRTADGYTF,TRBJ1-2,TRBV4-3,.,15
CASFPSSYNSPLHF,TRBJ1-6,TRBV2,few,14
CASSQDRTVPEAFF,TRBJ1-1,TRBV4-2,once,14
CASSFAPTGGNEQFF,TRBJ2-1,TRBV5-6,.,15
CASRVQGRQTNEKLFF,TRBJ1-4,TRBV11-2,.,16
CASTTKRGMDTQYF,TRBJ2-3,TRBV5-6,.,14
CASSDPYYSGGNSPLHF,TRBJ1-6,TRBV19,.,17
CASSEVPVSGNTIYF,TRBJ1-3,TRBV6-1,.,15
CASSLDWSLYEQYF,TRBJ2-7,TRBV11-2,.,14
CASSPPGATLNQPQHF,TRBJ1-5,TRBV18,.,16
CASSLGGLRYEQYF,TRBJ2-7,TRBV7-9,.,14
CASSVEGAGELFF,TRBJ2-2,TRBV9,.,13
CASNVQGATYNEQFF,TRBJ2-1,TRBV7-8,.,15
CASSRGDRGYTF,TRBJ1-2,TRBV19,.,12